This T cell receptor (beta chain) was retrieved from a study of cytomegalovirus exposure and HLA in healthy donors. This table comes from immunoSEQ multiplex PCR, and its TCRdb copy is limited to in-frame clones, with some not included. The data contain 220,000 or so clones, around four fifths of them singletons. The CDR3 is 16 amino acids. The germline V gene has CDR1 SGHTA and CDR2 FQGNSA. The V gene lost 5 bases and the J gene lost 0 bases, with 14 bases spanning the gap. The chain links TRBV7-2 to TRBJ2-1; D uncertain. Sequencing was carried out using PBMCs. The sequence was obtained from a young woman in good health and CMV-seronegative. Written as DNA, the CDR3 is TGTGCCAGCAGCCTAGGCGGCTTCAGCTCCTACAATGAGCAGTTCTTC. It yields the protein CASSLGGFSSYNEQFF.